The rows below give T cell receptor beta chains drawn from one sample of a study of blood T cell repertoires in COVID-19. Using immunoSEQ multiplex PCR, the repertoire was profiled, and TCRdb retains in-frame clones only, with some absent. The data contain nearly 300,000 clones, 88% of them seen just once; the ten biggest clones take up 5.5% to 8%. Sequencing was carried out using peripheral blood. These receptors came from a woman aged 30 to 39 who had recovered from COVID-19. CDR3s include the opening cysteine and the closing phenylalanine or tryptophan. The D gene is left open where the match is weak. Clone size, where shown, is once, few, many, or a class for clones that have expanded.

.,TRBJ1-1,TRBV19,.,TGTGCCAGTAGTATATGGGGCAGGGCGAACACTGAAGCTTTCTTT,CASSIWGRANTEAFF
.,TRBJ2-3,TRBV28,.,TGTGCCAGCAGCCCGACAGAGCCCAACACAGATACGCAGTATTTT,CASSPTEPNTDTQYF
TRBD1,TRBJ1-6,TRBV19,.,TGTGCCAGTAGTACGCTCCGGGACAGGGATTCACCCCTCCACTTT,CASSTLRDRDSPLHF
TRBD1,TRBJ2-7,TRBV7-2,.,TGTGCCAGCAGCTTAGGAAGTACAGGGGGCTCCTACGAGCAGTACTTC,CASSLGSTGGSYEQYF
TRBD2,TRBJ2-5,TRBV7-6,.,TGTGCCAGCAGCTTGGTAGCGGGGGGTCGAGAGACCCAGTACTTC,CASSLVAGGRETQYF
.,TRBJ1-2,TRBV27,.,TGTGCCAGCGGAACGGGCAGGGAAAAGAGCTACACCTTC,CASGTGREKSYTF
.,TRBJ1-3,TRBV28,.,TGTGCCAGCAGTCCTTCCGTTGGAAACACCATATATTTT,CASSPSVGNTIYF
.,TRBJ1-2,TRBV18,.,TGTGCCAGCTCACCACCGGGGGCTGCGGGTGGCTACACCTTC,CASSPPGAAGGYTF
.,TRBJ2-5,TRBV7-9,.,TGTGCCAGCAGCCAAGGTGCGGGCTGGGAGACCCAGTACTTC,CASSQGAGWETQYF
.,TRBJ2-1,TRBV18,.,TGTGCCAGCTCACCGGACAGCTGGAATGAGCAGTTCTTC,CASSPDSWNEQFF
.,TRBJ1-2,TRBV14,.,TGTGCCAGCAGCCAAGAACCGGGGGGCCATCGCTATGGCTACACCTTC,CASSQEPGGHRYGYTF
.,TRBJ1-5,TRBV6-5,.,TGTGCCAGCAGTAAGACAGATTTCAATCAGCCCCAGCATTTT,CASSKTDFNQPQHF
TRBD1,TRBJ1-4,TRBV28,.,TGTGCCAGCAGTTTGGACAGGGGGAATGAAAAACTGTTTTTT,CASSLDRGNEKLFF
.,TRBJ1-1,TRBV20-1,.,TGCAGTGCTAGTCCAGATGGCATGAACACTGAAGCTTTCTTT,CSASPDGMNTEAFF
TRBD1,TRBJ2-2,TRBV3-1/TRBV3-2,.,TGTGCCGGTGGGACAGGGAACACCGGGGAGCTGTTTTTT,CAGGTGNTGELFF
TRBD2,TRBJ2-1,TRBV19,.,TGTGCCAGTAGTACCAGACTAGCGGGGGCAACCTACAATGAGCAGTTCTTC,CASSTRLAGATYNEQFF
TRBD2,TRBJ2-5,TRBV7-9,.,TGTGCCAGCAGCTTGGGACTAGCGAAGACCCAGTACTTC,CASSLGLAKTQYF
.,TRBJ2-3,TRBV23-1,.,TGCGCCAGCAGTCTTAGACCTGGGCCCCGCACAGATACGCAGTATTTT,CASSLRPGPRTDTQYF
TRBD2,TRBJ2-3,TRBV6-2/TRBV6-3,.,TGTGCCAGCAGCTATGGACTAGCCCGGGTTGGCACAGATACGCAGTATTTT,CASSYGLARVGTDTQYF
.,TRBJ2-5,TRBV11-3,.,TGTGCCAGCAGCTTAGGGGCTAGCCCCCAAGAGACCCAGTACTTC,CASSLGASPQETQYF
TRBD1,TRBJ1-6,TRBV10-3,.,TGTGCCATCAGGGGGACAGGGGATTCACCCCTCCACTTT,CAIRGTGDSPLHF
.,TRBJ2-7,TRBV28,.,TGTGCCAGCACCACAAAAGGGGTCAGCTACTACGAGCAGTACTTC,CASTTKGVSYYEQYF
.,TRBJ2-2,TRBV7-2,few,TGTGCCAGCAGCTTAATCCCAGTAACGTACACCGGGGAGCTGTTTTTT,CASSLIPVTYTGELFF
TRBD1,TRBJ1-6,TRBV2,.,TGTGCCGGGGGGCCCGGGACAGGGTATTCACCCCTCCACTTT,CAGGPGTGYSPLHF
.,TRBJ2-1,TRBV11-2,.,TGTGCCAGCAGCTTAGGGGGGCCAATATCCGATGAGCAGTTCTTC,CASSLGGPISDEQFF
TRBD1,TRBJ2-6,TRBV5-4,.,TGTGCCAGCATGTGGGGACAGGGGGCGCACGGGGCCAACGTCCTGACTTTC,CASMWGQGAHGANVLTF
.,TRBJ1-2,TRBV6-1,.,TGTGCCAGCAGTGAGTCTACGTTCGGGGATTATGGCTACACCTTC,CASSESTFGDYGYTF
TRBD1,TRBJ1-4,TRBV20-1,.,TGCAGTGCTAGTCCCAGGACAGGGGGCAGTGAAAAACTGTTTTTT,CSASPRTGGSEKLFF
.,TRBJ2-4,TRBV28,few,TGTGCCAGCAGTTCCCCCGCAGGGTCAAACATTCAGTACTTC,CASSSPAGSNIQYF
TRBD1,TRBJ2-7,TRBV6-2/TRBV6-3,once,TGTGCCAGCAGTCAGACAGGGGCCCGCCCCGAGCAGTACTTC,CASSQTGARPEQYF
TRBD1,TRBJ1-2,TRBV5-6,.,TGTGCCAGCACTACGGGACAGGTCGGGTATGGCTACACCTTC,CASTTGQVGYGYTF
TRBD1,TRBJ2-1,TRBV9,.,TGTGCCAGCAGCCCACAGGGGGCGGACAATGAGCAGTTCTTC,CASSPQGADNEQFF
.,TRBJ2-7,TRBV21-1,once,TGTGCCAGCAGCAAAGAAGGTATAAAAGGGACAAGGGGAACTTACGAGCAGTACTTC,CASSKEGIKGTRGTYEQYF
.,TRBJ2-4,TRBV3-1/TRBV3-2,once,TGTGCCAGCAGCCAAGGGGGCAGGGACAAAAACATTCAGTACTTC,CASSQGGRDKNIQYF
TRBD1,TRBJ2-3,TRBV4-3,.,TGCGCCAGCAGCCATTCCGGGACAGGGGGTTACGGTACGCAGTATTTT,CASSHSGTGGYGTQYF
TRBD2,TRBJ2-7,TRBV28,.,TGTGCCAGCACCAAGAGCGGGGGTACTTCCTACGAGCAGTACTTC,CASTKSGGTSYEQYF
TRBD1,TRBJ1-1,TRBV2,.,TGTGCCAGCAGGGGACAGGGGGCGTCTCTCGCTTTCTTT,CASRGQGASLAFF
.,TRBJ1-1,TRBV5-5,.,TGTGCCAGCAGCTTGGCCGGGGACATATCTTCGGAAGCTTTCTTT,CASSLAGDISSEAFF
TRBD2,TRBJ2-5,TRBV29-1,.,TGCAGCGTTATTCTAGCGGGGGGGCCTTTCCAGTACTTC,CSVILAGGPFQYF
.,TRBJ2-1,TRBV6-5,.,TGTGCCACCGAGGCAGACAATGAGCAGTTCTTC,CATEADNEQFF
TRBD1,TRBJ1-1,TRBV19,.,TGTGCCAGTAGCGAAACAGGGGGACTGAACACTGAAGCTTTCTTT,CASSETGGLNTEAFF
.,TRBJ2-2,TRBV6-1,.,TGTGCCAGCAGTGAAGACCCCTTAGTCGGGAAGTTCACCGGGGAGCTGTTTTTT,CASSEDPLVGKFTGELFF
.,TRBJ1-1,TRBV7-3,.,TGTGCCAGCAGCGCGGGGGCATATTTCACTGAAGCTTTCTTT,CASSAGAYFTEAFF
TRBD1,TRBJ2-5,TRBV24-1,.,TGTGCCACCAGTGATCCCAGGGACAGGGGAGAGACCCAGTACTTC,CATSDPRDRGETQYF
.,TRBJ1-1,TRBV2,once,TGTGCCAGCAGTGCCCAGAACGTTGAAGCTTTCTTT,CASSAQNVEAFF
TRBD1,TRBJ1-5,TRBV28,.,TGTGCCAGCAGTTCCCTGGGACAGGGGACTCAGCCCCAGCATTTT,CASSSLGQGTQPQHF
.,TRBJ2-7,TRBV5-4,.,TGTGCCAGCAGTCCCTACCTAAGCGGGTCCCCCTACGAGCAGTACTTC,CASSPYLSGSPYEQYF
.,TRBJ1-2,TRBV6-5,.,TGTGCCAGCAGTTACGGGAGGGATGGCTATGGCTACACCTTC,CASSYGRDGYGYTF
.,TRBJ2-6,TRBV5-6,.,TGTGCCAGCAGCTCGGTACCGGGACTCCTCCCGTCAGGGGCCAACGTCCTGACTTTC,CASSSVPGLLPSGANVLTF
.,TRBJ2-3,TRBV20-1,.,TGCAGTGCCAGTAGTGGGGGGGCTCGAGATACGCAGTATTTT,CSASSGGARDTQYF
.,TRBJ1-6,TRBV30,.,TGTGCCTGGCGGACAGTTTATAATTCACCCCTCCACTTT,CAWRTVYNSPLHF
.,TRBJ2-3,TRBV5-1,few,TGCGCCAGCAGCCGCTCGGGAATCCTCACAGATACGCAGTATTTT,CASSRSGILTDTQYF
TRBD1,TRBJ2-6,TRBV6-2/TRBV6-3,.,TGTGCCAGCAGTTCCTGGACAGGTCTTCCTGGGGCCAACGTCCTGACTTTC,CASSSWTGLPGANVLTF
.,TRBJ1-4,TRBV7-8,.,TGTGCCAGCAGCTTTTCCCAGGGAGGTGAAAAACTGTTTTTT,CASSFSQGGEKLFF
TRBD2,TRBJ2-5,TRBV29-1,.,TGCAGCGTTTTGGGCCGGGGGGGGCGCCCCCAAGAGACCCAGTACTTC,CSVLGRGGRPQETQYF